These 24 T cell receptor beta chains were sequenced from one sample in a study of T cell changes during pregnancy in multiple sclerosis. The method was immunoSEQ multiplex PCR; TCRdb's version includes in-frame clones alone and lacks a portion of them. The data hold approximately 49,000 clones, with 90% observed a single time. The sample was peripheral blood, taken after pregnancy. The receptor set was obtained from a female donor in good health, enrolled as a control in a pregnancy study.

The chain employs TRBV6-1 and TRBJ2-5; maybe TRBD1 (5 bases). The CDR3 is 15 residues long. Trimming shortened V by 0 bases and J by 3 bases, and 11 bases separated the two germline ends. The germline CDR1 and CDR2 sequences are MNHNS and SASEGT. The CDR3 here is CASSEATGRKETQYF. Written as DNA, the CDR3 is TGTGCCAGCAGTGAAGCTACAGGTCGGAAAGAGACCCAGTACTTC.

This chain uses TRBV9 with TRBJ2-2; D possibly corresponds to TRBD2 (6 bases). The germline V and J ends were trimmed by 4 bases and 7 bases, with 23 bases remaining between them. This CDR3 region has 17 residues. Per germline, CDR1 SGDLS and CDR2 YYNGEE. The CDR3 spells CASSHRGGKRADGELFF. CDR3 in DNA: TGTGCCAGCAGCCATCGGGGAGGCAAGCGGGCGGACGGGGAGCTGTTTTTT.

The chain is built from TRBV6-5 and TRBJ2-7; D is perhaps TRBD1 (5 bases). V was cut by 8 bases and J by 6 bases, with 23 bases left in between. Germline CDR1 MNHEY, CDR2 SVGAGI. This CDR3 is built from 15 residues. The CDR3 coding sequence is TGTGCCAGCGGAAGATCCCCACGTGGGGCTTTCGAGCAGTACTTC. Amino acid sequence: CASGRSPRGAFEQYF.

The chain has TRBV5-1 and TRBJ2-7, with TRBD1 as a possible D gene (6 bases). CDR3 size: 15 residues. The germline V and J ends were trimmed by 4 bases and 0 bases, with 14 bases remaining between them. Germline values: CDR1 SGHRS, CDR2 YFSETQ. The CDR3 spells CASSPGQYSSYEQYF. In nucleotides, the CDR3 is TGCGCCAGCAGCCCCGGACAGTACAGCTCCTACGAGCAGTACTTC.

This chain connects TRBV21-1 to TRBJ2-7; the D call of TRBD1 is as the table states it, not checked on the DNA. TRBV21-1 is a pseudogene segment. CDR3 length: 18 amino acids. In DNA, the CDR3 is TGTGCCAGCAGCAAACACTTTCCCGGGACAGAAAGCTCCTACGAGCAGTACTTC. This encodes CASSKHFPGTESSYEQYF.

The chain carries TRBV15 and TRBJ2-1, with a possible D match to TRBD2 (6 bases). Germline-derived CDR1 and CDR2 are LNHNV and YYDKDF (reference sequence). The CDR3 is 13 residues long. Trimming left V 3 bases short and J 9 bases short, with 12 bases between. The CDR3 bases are TGTGCCACCAGCAGCAGACTAGTTAGTGAGCAGTTCTTC. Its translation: CATSSRLVSEQFF. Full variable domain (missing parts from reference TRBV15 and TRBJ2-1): DAMVIQNPRYQVTQFGKPVTLSCSQTLNHNVMYWYQQKSSQAPKLLFHYYDKDFNNEADTPDNFQSRRPNTSFCFLDIRSPGLGDTAMYLCATSSRLVSEQFFGPGTRLTVL.

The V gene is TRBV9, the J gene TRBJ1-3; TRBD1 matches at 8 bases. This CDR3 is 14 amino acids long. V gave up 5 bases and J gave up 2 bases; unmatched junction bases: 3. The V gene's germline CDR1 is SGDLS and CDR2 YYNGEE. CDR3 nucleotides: TGTGCCAGCAGGGGGACAGGTACTGGAAACACCATATATTTT. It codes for CASRGTGTGNTIYF.

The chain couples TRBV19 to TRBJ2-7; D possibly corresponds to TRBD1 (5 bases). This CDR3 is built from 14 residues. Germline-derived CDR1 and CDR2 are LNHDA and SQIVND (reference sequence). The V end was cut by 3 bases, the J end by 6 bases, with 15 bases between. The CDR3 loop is CASSIGFRETEQYF. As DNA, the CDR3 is TGTGCCAGTAGTATCGGATTCAGGGAAACCGAGCAGTACTTC.

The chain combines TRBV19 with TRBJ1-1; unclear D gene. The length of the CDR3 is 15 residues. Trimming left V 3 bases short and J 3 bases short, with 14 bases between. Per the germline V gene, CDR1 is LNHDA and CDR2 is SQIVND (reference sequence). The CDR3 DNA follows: TGTGCCAGTAGTATTCAACCGACCGGGGACACTGAAGCTTTCTTT. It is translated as CASSIQPTGDTEAFF.

This chain's CDR3 is CASSPGETGELFF. DNA for the CDR3: TGTGCCAGCAGCCCCGGGGAAACCGGGGAGCTGTTTTTT. The chain combines TRBV6-4 with TRBJ2-2; weak D call: TRBD2 (5 bases). This CDR3 has 13 amino acids. Germline values: CDR1 MRHNA, CDR2 SNTAGT. Trimming left V 6 bases short and J 5 bases short, with 10 bases between.

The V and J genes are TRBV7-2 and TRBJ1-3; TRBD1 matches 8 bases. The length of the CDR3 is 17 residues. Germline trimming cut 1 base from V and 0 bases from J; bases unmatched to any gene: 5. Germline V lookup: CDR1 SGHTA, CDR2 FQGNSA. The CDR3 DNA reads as TGTGCCAGCAGCTTAGGGGCCACAGGGGGCTCTGGAAACACCATATATTTT. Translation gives CASSLGATGGSGNTIYF.

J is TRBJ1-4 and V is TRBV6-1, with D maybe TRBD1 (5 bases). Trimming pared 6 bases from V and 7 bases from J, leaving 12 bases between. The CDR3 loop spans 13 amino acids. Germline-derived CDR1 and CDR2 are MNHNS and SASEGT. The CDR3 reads CASSTVRGEKLFF. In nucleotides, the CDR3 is TGTGCCAGCAGCACCGTAAGGGGTGAAAAACTGTTTTTT.

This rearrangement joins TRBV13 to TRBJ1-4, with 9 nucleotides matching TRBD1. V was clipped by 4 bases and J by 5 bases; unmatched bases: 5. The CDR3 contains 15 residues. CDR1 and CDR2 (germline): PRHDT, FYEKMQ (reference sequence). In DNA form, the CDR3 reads TGTGCCAGCAGCTCACGCGGGACAGGGAATGAAAAACTGTTTTTT. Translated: CASSSRGTGNEKLFF.

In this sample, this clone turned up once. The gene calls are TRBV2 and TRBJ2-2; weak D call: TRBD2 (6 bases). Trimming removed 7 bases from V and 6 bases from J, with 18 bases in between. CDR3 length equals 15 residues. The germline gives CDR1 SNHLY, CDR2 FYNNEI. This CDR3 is CASKLLSGSAGELFF. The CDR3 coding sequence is TGTGCCAGCAAACTATTAAGCGGGTCGGCCGGGGAGCTGTTTTTT.

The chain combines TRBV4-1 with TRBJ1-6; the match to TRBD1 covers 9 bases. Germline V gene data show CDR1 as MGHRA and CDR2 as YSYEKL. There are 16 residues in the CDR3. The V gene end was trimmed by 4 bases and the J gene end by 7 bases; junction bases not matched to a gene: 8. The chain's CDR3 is CASSRVGQGSNSPLHF. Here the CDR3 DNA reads TGCGCCAGCAGCCGGGTCGGACAGGGGTCAAATTCACCCCTCCACTTT.

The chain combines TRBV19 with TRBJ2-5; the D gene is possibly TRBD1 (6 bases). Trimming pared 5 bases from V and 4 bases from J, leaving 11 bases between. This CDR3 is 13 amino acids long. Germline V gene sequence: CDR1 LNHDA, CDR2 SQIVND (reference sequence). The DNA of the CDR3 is TGTGCCAGTAGTGGATTGGACAGAGAGACCCAGTACTTC. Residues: CASSGLDRETQYF.

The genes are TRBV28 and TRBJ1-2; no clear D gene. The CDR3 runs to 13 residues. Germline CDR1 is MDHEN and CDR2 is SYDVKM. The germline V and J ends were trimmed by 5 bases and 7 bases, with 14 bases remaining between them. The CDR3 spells CASSPGRHGGYTF. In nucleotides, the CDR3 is TGTGCCAGCAGTCCGGGTCGCCATGGTGGCTACACCTTC.

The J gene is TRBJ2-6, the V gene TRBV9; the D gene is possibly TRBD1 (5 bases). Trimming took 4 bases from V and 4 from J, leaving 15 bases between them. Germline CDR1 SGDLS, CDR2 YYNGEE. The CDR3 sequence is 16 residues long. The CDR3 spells CASSPRGRAGANVLTF. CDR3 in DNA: TGTGCCAGCAGCCCCCGTGGCAGGGCAGGGGCCAACGTCCTGACTTTC.

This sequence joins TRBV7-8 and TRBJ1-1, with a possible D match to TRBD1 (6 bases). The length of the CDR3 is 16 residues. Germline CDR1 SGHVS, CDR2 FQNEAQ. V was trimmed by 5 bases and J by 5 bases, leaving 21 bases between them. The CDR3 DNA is TGTGCCAGCAGCCGCGGGGGCGGGAGACGGTTTACTGAAGCTTTCTTT. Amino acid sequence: CASSRGGGRRFTEAFF.

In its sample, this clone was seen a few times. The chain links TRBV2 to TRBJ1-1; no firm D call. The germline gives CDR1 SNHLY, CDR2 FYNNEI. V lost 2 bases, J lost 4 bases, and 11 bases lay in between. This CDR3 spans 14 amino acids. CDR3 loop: CASSEYRVATEAFF. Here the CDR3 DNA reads TGTGCCAGCAGTGAATACCGGGTTGCCACTGAAGCTTTCTTT. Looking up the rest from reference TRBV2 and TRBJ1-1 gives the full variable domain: EPEVTQTPSHQVTQMGQEVILRCVPISNHLYFYWYRQILGQKVEFLVSFYNNEISEKSEIFDDQFSVERPDGSNFTLKIRSTKLEDSAMYFCASSEYRVATEAFFGQGTRLTVV.

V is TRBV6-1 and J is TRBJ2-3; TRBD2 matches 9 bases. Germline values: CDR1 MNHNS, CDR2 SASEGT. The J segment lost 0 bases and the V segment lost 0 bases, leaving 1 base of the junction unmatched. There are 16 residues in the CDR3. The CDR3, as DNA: TGTGCCAGCAGTGAAGCTAGCGGGGGTAGCACAGATACGCAGTATTTT. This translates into CASSEASGGSTDTQYF.

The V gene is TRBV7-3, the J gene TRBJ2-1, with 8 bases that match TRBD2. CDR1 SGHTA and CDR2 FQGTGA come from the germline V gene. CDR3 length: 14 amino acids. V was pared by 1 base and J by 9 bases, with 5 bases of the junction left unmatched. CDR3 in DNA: TGTGCCAGCAGCTTAAGCGGGGGGCAGGGTGAGCAGTTCTTC. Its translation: CASSLSGGQGEQFF.

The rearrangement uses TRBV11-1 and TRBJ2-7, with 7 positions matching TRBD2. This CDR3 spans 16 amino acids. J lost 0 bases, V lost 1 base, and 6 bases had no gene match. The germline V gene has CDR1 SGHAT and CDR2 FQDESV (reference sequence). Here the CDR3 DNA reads TGTGCCAGCAGCTTAGAGCGGGGAGACCCCTCCTACGAGCAGTACTTC. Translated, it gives CASSLERGDPSYEQYF. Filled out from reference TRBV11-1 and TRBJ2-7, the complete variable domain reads EAEVAQSPRYKITEKSQAVAFWCDPISGHATLYWYRQILGQGPELLVQFQDESVVDDSQLPKDRFSAERLKGVDSTLKIQPAELGDSAMYLCASSLERGDPSYEQYFGPGTRLTVT.

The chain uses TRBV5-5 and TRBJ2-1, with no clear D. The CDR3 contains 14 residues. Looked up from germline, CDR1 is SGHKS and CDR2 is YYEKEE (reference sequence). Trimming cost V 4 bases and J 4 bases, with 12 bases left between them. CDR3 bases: TGTGCCAGCAGCCCCACGTCACGGTACAATGAGCAGTTCTTC. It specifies CASSPTSRYNEQFF.